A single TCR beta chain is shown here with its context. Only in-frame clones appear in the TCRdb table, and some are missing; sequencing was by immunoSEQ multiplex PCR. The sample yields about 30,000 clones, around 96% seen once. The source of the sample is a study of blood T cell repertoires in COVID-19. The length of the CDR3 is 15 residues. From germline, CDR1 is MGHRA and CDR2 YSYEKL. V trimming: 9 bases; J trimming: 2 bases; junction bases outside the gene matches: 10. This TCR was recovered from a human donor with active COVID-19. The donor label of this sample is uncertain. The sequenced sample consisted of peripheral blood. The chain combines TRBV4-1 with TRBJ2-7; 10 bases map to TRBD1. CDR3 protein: CASRRPGTGAYEQYF. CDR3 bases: TGCGCCAGTCGACGACCCGGGACAGGGGCCTACGAGCAGTACTTC.